This TCR beta chain was recorded in a study of blood T cell repertoires in COVID-19. Study-level information: T cells, B-cell-depleted T cells, or PBMCs supplied cDNA or gDNA.

Participants' reported clinical history set cohort assignment. Original methodology: Estimation of nucleated cell counts relied on the amplification of reference gene primers. Assay: immunoSEQ multiplex PCR; the TCRdb copy retains only in-frame clones and omits some. The V and J calls and clone size are taken from that table; D and trimming were inferred from the DNA. Among hundreds of thousands of clones listed, around 90% were seen once. The CDR3 runs 15 residues. The V segment lost 4 bases and the J segment 4 bases; nucleotides outside the gene matches: 6. Per the germline V gene, CDR1 is SGHRS and CDR2 is YFSETQ.

The sequenced sample was PBMCs or T cells enriched from blood (not recorded which). The source is a man aged 25 to 40 who had been exposed to COVID-19. The chain combines TRBV5-1 with TRBJ2-3, with 10 bases identical to TRBD1. The CDR3 protein is CASSRQGARSDTQYF. DNA of the CDR3: TGCGCCAGCAGCAGACAGGGGGCTCGTTCAGATACGCAGTATTTT.